This T cell receptor beta chain was sequenced in a study of blood T cells in healthy people across ages. Combining a sample-barcoded 5' primer with a J-beta primer mix, a second PCR ran for about 6 to 12 cycles. Each CDR3 protein gets one entry after TCRdb re-called the 5' RACE reads with MiXCR. The sample shows 850,000 to 1,000,000 distinct CDR3 sequences, 45% to 50% of them seen only once. This clonotype showed up just once. Its antigen is as yet unknown. Study findings and constraints: Bulk PBMC profiling left naive and antigen-experienced comparisons inconclusive. It was the long-lived donors that had more naive CD4+ cells and higher diversity than aged donors.

The germline V gene encodes CDR1 MNHNS and CDR2 SASEGT. The V and J ends lost 6 bases and 2 bases respectively, with 14 bases between them. This CDR3 is 14 amino acids long. The sequence was collected from a man under 40 in good health. The chain employs TRBV6-1 and TRBJ2-7; D might be TRBD1 or TRBD2, each matching 5 bases. The source material was blood. CDR3 in DNA: TGTGCCAGCAGAAACCGGGACGGTGCCTACGAGCAGTACTTC. Residues: CASRNRDGAYEQYF.